This T cell receptor beta chain was recorded in a study of T cells of healthy individuals. V shed 4 bases and J shed 2 bases, with 13 bases lying between them. The CDR3 is made up of 15 amino acids. Looked up from germline, CDR1 is MNHEY and CDR2 is SMNVEV (reference sequence). This clonotype was counted at least ten times. TCRdb re-analysed the 5' RACE reads in MiXCR, keeping a single row per CDR3 protein. The sample has 40,000 to 45,000 distinct CDR3 sequences, approximately 4.9% seen once; the top ten hold about 10%. The sequence derives from a human donor in good health. This chain uses TRBV27 with TRBJ2-3; D ambiguous. CDR3: CASSSPSRDTDTQYF. In nucleotides, the CDR3 is TGTGCCAGCAGTTCCCCCTCACGAGACACAGATACGCAGTATTTT.